These T cell receptor beta chains were read from a single sample in a study of regulatory T cells in long-lasting Graves disease. A single record per CDR3 protein comes from TCRdb applying MiXCR to the multiplex PCR reads. The sample includes some 420,000 distinct CDR3 sequences, roughly 22% of them seen just once. The input for sequencing was peripheral blood mononuclear cells (PBMCs), taken when the disease was refractory, from a patient treated with antithyroid drugs. The receptors shown here come from a female donor with Graves disease. CDR3s include the opening cysteine and the closing phenylalanine or tryptophan. The D gene is left open where the match is weak. Size is stated for part of the rows, as once, few or many counts, or as a class when the clone is expanded.

D gene	clone size	J gene	V gene	CDR3 protein	CDR3 DNA
.	few	TRBJ1-6	TRBV20-1	CSARDMLNSPLHF	TGCAGTGCTAGAGATATGCTAAATTCACCCCTCCACTTT
TRBD2	.	TRBJ2-3	TRBV28	CASSPTYSGIGPDTQYF	TGTGCCAGCAGTCCTACCTATAGCGGGATTGGCCCAGATACGCAGTATTTT
.	.	TRBJ2-5	TRBV14	CASSQDPGVEDPSGETQYF	TGTGCCAGCAGCCAAGATCCAGGAGTGGAGGACCCGTCAGGAGAGACCCAGTACTTC
.	many	TRBJ2-5	TRBV7-2	CASSFRGHNQETQYF	TGTGCCAGCAGCTTCAGGGGACACAACCAAGAGACCCAGTACTTC
.	many	TRBJ2-2	TRBV27	CASSTYRAANTGELFF	TGTGCCAGCAGTACCTACAGGGCCGCGAACACCGGGGAGCTGTTTTTT
.	few	TRBJ2-2	TRBV6-1	CASTEITGELFF	TGTGCCAGCACAGAGATAACCGGGGAGCTGTTTTTT
TRBD1	few	TRBJ1-2	TRBV19	CASSIDRGAGGDYGYTF	TGTGCCAGTAGTATAGATCGAGGGGCAGGGGGTGATTATGGCTACACCTTC
.	.	TRBJ1-6	TRBV4-3	CASSQDRGGSYSPLHF	TGCGCCAGCAGCCAAGATCGGGGAGGGTCTTATTCACCCCTCCACTTT
.	.	TRBJ1-2	TRBV19	CASSLQVGHGYTF	TGTGCCAGTAGCTTACAGGTGGGCCATGGCTACACCTTC
.	.	TRBJ2-5	TRBV6-1	CAVQGGIDQETQYF	TGTGCCGTTCAAGGGGGGATAGATCAAGAGACCCAGTACTTC
TRBD2	.	TRBJ2-7	TRBV6-2/TRBV6-3	CASSEGLAGARSYEQYF	TGTGCCAGCAGTGAAGGGCTAGCGGGGGCACGCTCCTACGAGCAGTACTTC
.	many	TRBJ2-5	TRBV11-2	CAASWAAQETQYF	TGTGCCGCGTCCTGGGCAGCCCAAGAGACCCAGTACTTC
TRBD2	.	TRBJ2-1	TRBV28	CASSSIREGRYNEQFF	TGTGCCAGCAGCTCCATTCGGGAGGGCCGTTACAATGAGCAGTTCTTC
.	many	TRBJ2-5	TRBV7-2	CASSWRGRQETQYF	TGTGCCAGCAGCTGGAGGGGGCGTCAAGAGACCCAGTACTTC
TRBD1	.	TRBJ2-5	TRBV7-2	CASSSGTGWGETQYF	TGTGCCAGCAGCTCCGGGACAGGTTGGGGGGAGACCCAGTACTTC
.	many	TRBJ1-1	TRBV7-2	CASSGVNTEAFF	TGTGCCAGCTCGGGGGTTAACACTGAAGCTTTCTTT
TRBD1	few	TRBJ1-4	TRBV20-1	CSALSPSGTGSATNEKLFF	TGCAGTGCCCTGAGCCCTTCCGGGACAGGGTCTGCAACTAATGAAAAACTGTTTTTT
.	once	TRBJ1-2	TRBV28	CASVADNYGYTF	TGTGCCAGCGTGGCGGATAACTATGGCTACACCTTC
.	many	TRBJ1-5	TRBV28	CASRGLIQPQHF	TGTGCCAGCAGAGGACTGATTCAGCCCCAGCATTTT
TRBD1	.	TRBJ1-3	TRBV30	CAWSGGQSGNTIYF	TGTGCCTGGAGTGGGGGACAGTCTGGAAACACCATATATTTT
.	.	TRBJ1-4	TRBV5-5	CASSSPVRGGDEKLFF	TGTGCCAGCAGCTCCCCGGTCCGGGGGGGGGATGAAAAACTGTTTTTT
TRBD1	many	TRBJ1-2	TRBV7-2	CASSPGQGADYGYTF	TGTGCCAGCAGCCCCGGACAGGGGGCTGACTATGGCTACACCTTC
.	few	TRBJ2-1	TRBV11-3	CASSLDPGSSEQFF	TGTGCCAGCAGCTTAGATCCAGGGTCATCGGAGCAGTTCTTC
.	many	TRBJ1-2	TRBV28	CASSMPGRVYGYTF	TGTGCCAGCAGTATGCCCGGCAGGGTCTATGGCTACACCTTC
.	few	TRBJ1-1	TRBV4-2	CASSQEGMDTEAFF	TGTGCCAGCAGCCAAGAGGGTATGGACACTGAAGCTTTCTTT
TRBD1	.	TRBJ2-1	TRBV4-3	CASSLDGTAANEQFF	TGCGCCAGCAGCCTAGACGGGACAGCGGCGAATGAGCAGTTCTTC
.	.	TRBJ1-1	TRBV19	CASQGRLNTEAFF	TGTGCCAGCCAGGGGAGATTGAACACTGAAGCTTTCTTT
.	few	TRBJ2-1	TRBV29-1	CSVDYGGQFF	TGCAGCGTGGACTACGGAGGTCAGTTCTTC
.	.	TRBJ1-5	TRBV20-1	CSARSFGDQPQHF	TGCAGTGCTAGATCATTCGGGGATCAGCCCCAGCATTTT
.	many	TRBJ1-5	TRBV20-1	CSARLTGPNQPQHF	TGCAGTGCTAGACTCACGGGCCCTAATCAGCCCCAGCATTTT
TRBD1	.	TRBJ2-7	TRBV7-6	CASSIGTGVGEQYF	TGTGCCAGCAGCATCGGGACAGGGGTTGGCGAGCAGTACTTC
.	few	TRBJ1-1	TRBV6-4	CASSVGAANTEAFF	TGTGCCAGCAGTGTTGGGGCGGCGAACACTGAAGCTTTCTTT
.	many	TRBJ1-4	TRBV2	CASSDWREKLFF	TGTGCCAGCAGTGATTGGAGGGAAAAACTGTTTTTT
.	.	TRBJ1-5	TRBV19	CASSIILSGNQPQHF	TGTGCCAGTAGTATAATCCTGAGCGGCAATCAGCCCCAGCATTTT
.	.	TRBJ2-2	TRBV9	CASSLFDGALEGGELFF	TGTGCCAGCAGCCTCTTTGACGGGGCCCTTGAGGGCGGGGAGCTGTTTTTT
.	many	TRBJ1-5	TRBV6-1	CASSQGQPQHF	TGTGCCAGCAGTCAGGGTCAGCCCCAGCATTTT
.	once	TRBJ2-2	TRBV7-2	CASTSALNTGELFF	TGTGCCAGCACTAGCGCCTTGAACACCGGGGAGCTGTTTTTT
.	.	TRBJ1-1	TRBV7-8	CASSPRQLNTEAFF	TGTGCCAGCAGCCCGAGGCAGTTGAACACTGAAGCTTTCTTT
.	many	TRBJ2-5	TRBV28	CASSSTYLSRIQETQYF	TGTGCCAGCAGTTCCACCTACCTGAGTCGGATCCAAGAGACCCAGTACTTC
.	many	TRBJ1-5	TRBV28	CASARVGPQHF	TGTGCCAGCGCGAGGGTTGGGCCCCAGCATTTT
.	.	TRBJ2-3	TRBV11-3	CASSLGTFSDTQYF	TGTGCCAGCAGCTTGGGGACCTTTTCCGATACGCAGTATTTT